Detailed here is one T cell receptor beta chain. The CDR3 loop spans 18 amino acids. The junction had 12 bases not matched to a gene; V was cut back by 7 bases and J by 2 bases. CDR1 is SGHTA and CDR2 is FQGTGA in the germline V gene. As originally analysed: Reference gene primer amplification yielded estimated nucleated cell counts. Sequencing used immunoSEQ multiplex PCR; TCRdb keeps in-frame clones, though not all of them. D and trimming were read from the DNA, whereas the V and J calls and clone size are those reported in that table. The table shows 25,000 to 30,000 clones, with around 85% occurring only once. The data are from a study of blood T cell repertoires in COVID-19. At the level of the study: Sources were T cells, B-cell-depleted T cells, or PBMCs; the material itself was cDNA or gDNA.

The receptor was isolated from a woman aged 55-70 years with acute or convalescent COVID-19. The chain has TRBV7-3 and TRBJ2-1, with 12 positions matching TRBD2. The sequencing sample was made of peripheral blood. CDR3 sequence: CASTPGTSGSLTYNEQFF. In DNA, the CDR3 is TGTGCCAGCACCCCAGGGACTAGCGGGTCGCTTACCTACAATGAGCAGTTCTTC.